These T cell receptor beta chains were read from a single sample in a study of Graves' ophthalmopathy and Graves' hyperthyroidism. Each CDR3 protein gets one entry after TCRdb re-called the multiplex PCR reads with MiXCR. The sample lists some 520,000 distinct CDR3 sequences, approximately 15% occurring once. The sequenced sample was blood. These receptors were obtained from a woman aged 25 to 39 with Graves' ophthalmopathy. Each CDR3 is given without its conserved first and last residue. Some rows mark clone size as missing; the rest say once, few, many or name a class of expanded clone.

TRBV15,TRBJ1-1,once,ATSSPGTGGAEMNTEAF
TRBV2,TRBJ2-5,many,ASGQGGTQY
TRBV11-2,TRBJ1-1,many,ASSLRLQGDKNEAF
TRBV27,TRBJ2-7,many,ASSFHSGRASYEQY
TRBV3-1,TRBJ1-3,.,ASSPTGGFGNTIY
TRBV6-1,TRBJ1-2,few,ASSRIRLYGYT
TRBV7-8,TRBJ1-2,many,ASSATSPTGVYGYT
TRBV4-2,TRBJ1-3,many,ASSSHTGSGNTIY
TRBV28,TRBJ1-5,many,ASSFEGSSQPQH
TRBV30,TRBJ1-2,many,AWSEGGYGYT
TRBV28,TRBJ2-5,many,ASSLFQGRGETQY
TRBV3-1,TRBJ1-2,many,ASSHDSGYT
TRBV20-1,TRBJ2-7,many,SARVASYEQY
TRBV7-2,TRBJ2-2,few,ASSFSFTGELF
TRBV3-1,TRBJ1-5,few,ASSQALGAQPQH
TRBV29-1,TRBJ1-1,many,SVVGKGPSDLPTEAF
TRBV11-1,TRBJ1-1,once,ASSFPPSSFMNTEAF
TRBV11-2,TRBJ2-7,few,ASREQGSSYEQY
TRBV7-2,TRBJ2-2,many,ASSLSYQELF
TRBV20-1,TRBJ2-5,few,SARKGASQWTQY
TRBV28,TRBJ2-2,many,ASRTLAIGELF
TRBV4-1,TRBJ2-1,.,ASSQDEGRKPSSYNEQF
TRBV25-1,TRBJ1-1,many,ASVRQEGIVHTEAF